This T cell receptor (beta chain) derives from a study of CD8+ T cells in alopecia areata. Study overall: Tofacitinib ran for 6 to 18 months before 6 months off drug. Severity in treated patients was scored by percentage of scalp area affected.

Study-level results: Scalp clonality dropped significantly under tofacitinib, as did expanded CD8+ top-100 clones.

Sequencing used cDNA as its template, made by extracting RNA and reverse transcribing it. TCRdb's table, derived via immunoSEQ multiplex PCR, lists solely in-frame clones and lacks some. The sample contains some 240,000 clones, roughly 56% of which appear only once. The V end was cut by 1 base, the J end by 7 bases, with 12 bases between. CDR1 is SQVTM, CDR2 ANQGSEA, per germline. There are 13 residues in the CDR3. Concerning this clone itself: The antigen is undetermined.

As to treatment: oral pan-JAK inhibitor, 5-10 mg twice daily. Source: CD4+ T cells sorted from blood, taken at week 4, from a patient treated with tofacitinib. The receptor was isolated from a human donor with alopecia areata. This rearrangement joins TRBV29-1 to TRBJ2-3, with D possibly matching TRBD2 (6 bases). The CDR3 loop reads CSVEGPLANTQYF. CDR3 DNA: TGCAGCGTTGAAGGACCTCTAGCGAATACGCAGTATTTT.